This entry features one T cell receptor (beta chain) sequence. The sample is drawn from a study of blood T cell repertoires in COVID-19. Study members were between roughly 18 and 90 years old and lived in 20 to 30 US regions. Here immunoSEQ multiplex PCR was the method, and the copy in TCRdb shows in-frame clones only, minus some. The table shows about 250,000 clones, with approximately 90% occurring only once. Trimming cost V 4 bases and J 8 bases, with 11 bases left between them. The CDR3 length is 12 residues. Germline V gene sequence: CDR1 SGHTA, CDR2 FQGNSA. This receptor was identified in a woman between 18 and 29 years old who had recovered from COVID-19. The chain recombines TRBV7-2 with TRBJ1-2; D is unclear. Sequencing was performed on PBMCs or T cells enriched from blood (not recorded which). The CDR3 sequence is CASSSPRLGYTF. In nucleotides, the CDR3 is TGTGCCAGCAGCTCACCGCGGTTGGGCTACACCTTC.